Below are 11 T cell receptor beta chains sequenced from a single sample in a study of blood T cell repertoires in COVID-19. The repertoire was sequenced with immunoSEQ multiplex PCR; TCRdb's copy has only in-frame clones and lacks some. In the table there are 45,000 to 70,000 clones, around 90% of which are singletons. The sequenced material came from peripheral blood. Receptors were obtained from a woman over 75 with COVID-19, enrolled during active disease.

The chain is built from TRBV19 and TRBJ2-1; possibly TRBD1 for D (7 bases). The CDR3 contains 13 residues. V lost 7 bases and J 8 bases, leaving 15 bases between the germline ends. The V gene's germline CDR1 is LNHDA and CDR2 SQIVND (reference sequence). Here the CDR3 reads CASIGGGLDEQFF. Written as DNA, the CDR3 is TGTGCCAGTATAGGAGGGGGCCTCGATGAGCAGTTCTTC.

With respect to this clone: The same CDR3 also results from other DNA sequences found in this sample. This chain links TRBV12-3 or TRBV12-4 with TRBJ1-4; D not certain. The CDR3 spans 12 residues. Trimming shortened V by 6 bases and J by 8 bases, and 10 bases separated the two germline ends. CDR3 loop: CASSRRGEKLFF. The CDR3 nucleotides read TGTGCCAGCAGCCGAAGAGGAGAAAAACTGTTTTTT.

The chain uses TRBV3-1 (or the pseudogene TRBV3-2) and TRBJ1-1; 7 nucleotides line up with TRBD1. The CDR3 length is 16 residues. Germline CDR1 LGHDT, CDR2 YNNKEL (reference sequence). Trimming cost V 3 bases and J 1 base; bases outside gene matches: 8. The CDR3, as DNA: TGTGCCAGCAGCCAGTGGGGGGCAGGGGGGAACACTGAAGCTTTCTTT. This sequence encodes CASSQWGAGGNTEAFF.

This rearrangement joins TRBV19 to TRBJ1-2; 10 nucleotides align to TRBD1. CDR1 is LNHDA and CDR2 is SQIVND in the germline V gene (reference sequence). The CDR3 has 19 residues. The V segment lost 5 bases and the J segment 8 bases; nucleotides outside the gene matches: 23. The CDR3 protein is CASSPRTGGSARLAEGYTF. CDR3 nucleotide sequence: TGTGCCAGTAGTCCAAGGACAGGGGGGAGTGCGAGGTTGGCTGAGGGCTACACCTTC.

The chain uses TRBV29-1 and TRBJ2-6, with 9 positions matching TRBD1. CDR1 and CDR2 from the germline V gene are SQVTM and ANQGSEA. CDR3 length equals 16 residues. With V trimmed by 6 bases and J by 0 bases, 6 bases remained unmatched. The CDR3 coding sequence is TGCAGCGTCTCGGGACAGGGAGTCTCTGGGGCCAACGTCCTGACTTTC. Protein sequence: CSVSGQGVSGANVLTF.

The CDR3 coding sequence is TGTGCCAGCAGTGAATCCCCGACTAGCGGGGTCGGAGAGACCCAGTACTTC. Translated: CASSESPTSGVGETQYF. The chain combines TRBV6-1 with TRBJ2-5; 11 bases fit TRBD2. The length of the CDR3 is 17 residues. The V segment lost 2 bases and the J segment 4 bases; nucleotides outside the gene matches: 9. Germline V CDR1 and CDR2: MNHNS, SASEGT.

The chain joins TRBV9 to TRBJ2-1, with 9 bases fitting TRBD2. Trimming took 1 base from V and 7 from J; bases not matched to a gene: 6. The CDR3 consists of 15 residues. Germline CDR1 is SGDLS and CDR2 is YYNGEE. CDR3 in amino acids: CASSVSGLASNEQFF. The DNA for the CDR3 is TGTGCCAGCAGCGTATCGGGACTAGCATCGAATGAGCAGTTCTTC.

The chain is built from TRBV19 and TRBJ1-2; a weak D match, TRBD1 (5 bases). The CDR3 consists of 12 residues. V dropped 5 bases and J dropped 7 bases, with 11 bases sitting between them. Germline V gene lookup returns CDR1 LNHDA and CDR2 SQIVND (reference sequence). The CDR3 region has the DNA TGTGCCAGTAGTCTGGTCGGGGGTGGCTACACCTTC. Amino acid sequence: CASSLVGGGYTF.

The genes are TRBV5-1 and TRBJ2-2, with 7 bases that match TRBD1. The CDR3 sequence is 15 residues long. Trimming took 8 bases from V and 5 from J; bases not matched to a gene: 12. Germline V gives CDR1 SGHRS, CDR2 YFSETQ. CDR3 coding DNA: TGCGCCAGTCGGACAGGCCCCCCGGGGACCGGGGAGCTGTTTTTT. Protein product: CASRTGPPGTGELFF. Based on the CDR3 plus reference TRBV5-1 and TRBJ2-2, the full variable domain is KAGVTQTPRYLIKTRGQQVTLSCSPISGHRSVSWYQQTPGQGLQFLFEYFSETQRNKGNFPGRFSGRQFSNSRSEMNVSTLELGDSALYLCASRTGPPGTGELFFGEGSRLTVL.

This clone was seen just once. V gene TRBV30 combines with J gene TRBJ2-2; 7 nucleotides line up with TRBD2. The V gene's germline CDR1 is GTSNPN and CDR2 SVGIG (reference sequence). The CDR3 runs 14 residues. Trimming cost V 2 bases and J 5 bases; bases outside gene matches: 5. The CDR3 here is CAWSTTSRTGELFF. The CDR3 DNA follows: TGTGCCTGGAGTACGACTAGCCGGACCGGGGAGCTGTTTTTT.

This clone was seen once. The gene calls are TRBV19 and TRBJ2-2; D remains unclear. Per the germline V gene, CDR1 is LNHDA and CDR2 is SQIVND (reference sequence). CDR3 size: 15 residues. The germline V and J ends were trimmed by 3 bases and 0 bases, with 8 bases remaining between them. The CDR3 protein is CASSIEETNTGELFF. The DNA for the CDR3 is TGTGCCAGTAGTATTGAGGAAACGAACACCGGGGAGCTGTTTTTT.